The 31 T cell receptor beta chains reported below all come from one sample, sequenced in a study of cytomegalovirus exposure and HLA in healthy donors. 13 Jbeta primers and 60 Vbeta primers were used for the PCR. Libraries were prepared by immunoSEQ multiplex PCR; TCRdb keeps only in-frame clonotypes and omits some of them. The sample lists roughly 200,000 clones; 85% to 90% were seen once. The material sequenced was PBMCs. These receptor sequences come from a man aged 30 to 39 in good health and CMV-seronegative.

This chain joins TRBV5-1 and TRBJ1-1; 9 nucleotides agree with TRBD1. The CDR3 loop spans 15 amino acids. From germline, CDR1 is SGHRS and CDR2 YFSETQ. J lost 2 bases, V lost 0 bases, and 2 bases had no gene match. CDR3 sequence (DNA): TGCGCCAGCAGCTTGGGGACAGGGGTCAACACTGAAGCTTTCTTT. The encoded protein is CASSLGTGVNTEAFF.

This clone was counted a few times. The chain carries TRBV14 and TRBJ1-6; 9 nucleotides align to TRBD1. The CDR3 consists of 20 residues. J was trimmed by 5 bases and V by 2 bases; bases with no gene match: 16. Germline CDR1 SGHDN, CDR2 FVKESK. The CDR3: CASSQRIGQGWVGDNSPLHF. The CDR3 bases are TGTGCCAGCAGCCAACGAATTGGACAGGGGTGGGTAGGGGATAATTCACCCCTCCACTTT.

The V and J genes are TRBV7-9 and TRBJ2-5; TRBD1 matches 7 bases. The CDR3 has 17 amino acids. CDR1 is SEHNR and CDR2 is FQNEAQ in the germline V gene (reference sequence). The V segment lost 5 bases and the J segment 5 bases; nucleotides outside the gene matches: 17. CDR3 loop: CASSPQRRTGNLETQYF. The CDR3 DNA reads TGTGCCAGCAGCCCCCAACGACGGACAGGAAATCTCGAGACCCAGTACTTC.

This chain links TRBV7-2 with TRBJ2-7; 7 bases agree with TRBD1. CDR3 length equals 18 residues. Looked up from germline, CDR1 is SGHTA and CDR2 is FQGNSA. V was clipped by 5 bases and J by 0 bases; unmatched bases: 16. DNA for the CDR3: TGTGCCAGCAGCAGGCCTCCTCTGGCCCGGGACAGCTCCTACGAGCAGTACTTC. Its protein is CASSRPPLARDSSYEQYF.

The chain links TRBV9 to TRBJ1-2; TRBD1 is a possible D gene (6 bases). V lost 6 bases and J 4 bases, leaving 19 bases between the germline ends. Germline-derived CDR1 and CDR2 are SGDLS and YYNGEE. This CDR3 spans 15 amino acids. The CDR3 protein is CASTRGQSIFYGYTF. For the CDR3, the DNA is TGTGCCAGCACCAGGGGACAAAGTATCTTCTATGGCTACACCTTC.

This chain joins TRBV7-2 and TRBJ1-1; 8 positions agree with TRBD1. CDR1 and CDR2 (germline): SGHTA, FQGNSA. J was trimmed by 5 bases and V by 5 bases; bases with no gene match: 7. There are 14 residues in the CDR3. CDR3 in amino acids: CASSPTGGSTEAFF. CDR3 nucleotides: TGTGCCAGCAGCCCAACAGGGGGTTCTACTGAAGCTTTCTTT.

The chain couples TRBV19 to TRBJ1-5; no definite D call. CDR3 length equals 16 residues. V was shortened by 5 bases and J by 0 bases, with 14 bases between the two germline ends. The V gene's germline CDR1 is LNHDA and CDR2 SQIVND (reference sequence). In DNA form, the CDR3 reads TGTGCCAGTAGTCCCCGAGGAGGGTATAGCAATCAGCCCCAGCATTTT. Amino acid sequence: CASSPRGGYSNQPQHF.

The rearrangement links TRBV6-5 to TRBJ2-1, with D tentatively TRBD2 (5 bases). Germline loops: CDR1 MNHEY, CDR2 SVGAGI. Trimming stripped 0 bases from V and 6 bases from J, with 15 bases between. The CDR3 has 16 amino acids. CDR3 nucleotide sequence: TGTGCCAGCAGTTACTCGTTCGGCTACACTAGCAATGAGCAGTTCTTC. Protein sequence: CASSYSFGYTSNEQFF.

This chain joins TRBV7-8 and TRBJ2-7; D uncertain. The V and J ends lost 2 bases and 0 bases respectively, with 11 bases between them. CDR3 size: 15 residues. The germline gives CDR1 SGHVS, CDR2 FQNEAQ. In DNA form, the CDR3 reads TGTGCCAGCAGCTTATACAGTACAAGCTCCTACGAGCAGTACTTC. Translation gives CASSLYSTSSYEQYF.

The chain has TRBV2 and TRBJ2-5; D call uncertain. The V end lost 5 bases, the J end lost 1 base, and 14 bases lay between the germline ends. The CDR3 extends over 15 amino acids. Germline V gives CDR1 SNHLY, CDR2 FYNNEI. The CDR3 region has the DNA TGTGCCAGCAGTCCGTTCGGGTCTTTCCAAGAGACCCAGTACTTC. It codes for CASSPFGSFQETQYF. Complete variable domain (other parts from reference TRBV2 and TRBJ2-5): EPEVTQTPSHQVTQMGQEVILRCVPISNHLYFYWYRQILGQKVEFLVSFYNNEISEKSEIFDDQFSVERPDGSNFTLKIRSTKLEDSAMYFCASSPFGSFQETQYFGPGTRLLVL.

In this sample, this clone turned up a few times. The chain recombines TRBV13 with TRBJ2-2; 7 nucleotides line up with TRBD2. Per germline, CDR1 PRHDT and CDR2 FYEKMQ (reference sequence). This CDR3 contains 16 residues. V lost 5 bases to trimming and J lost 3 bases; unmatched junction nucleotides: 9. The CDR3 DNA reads TGTGCCAGCAGCCCCTCCGGGCGGGGGTACACCGGGGAGCTGTTTTTT. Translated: CASSPSGRGYTGELFF.

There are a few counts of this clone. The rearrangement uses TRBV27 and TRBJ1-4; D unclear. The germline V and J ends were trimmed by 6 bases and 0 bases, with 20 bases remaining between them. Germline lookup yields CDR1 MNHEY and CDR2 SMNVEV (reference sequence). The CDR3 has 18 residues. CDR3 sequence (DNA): TGTGCCAGCAGCAATGAGGGAGAGGGTCGAGCAACTAATGAAAAACTGTTTTTT. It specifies CASSNEGEGRATNEKLFF.

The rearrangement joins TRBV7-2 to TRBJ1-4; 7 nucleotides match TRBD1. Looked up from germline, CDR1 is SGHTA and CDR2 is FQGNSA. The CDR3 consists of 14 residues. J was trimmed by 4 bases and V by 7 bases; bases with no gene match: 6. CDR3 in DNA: TGTGCCAGCACCCGGACAGGCCTTAATGAAAAACTGTTTTTT. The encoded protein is CASTRTGLNEKLFF.

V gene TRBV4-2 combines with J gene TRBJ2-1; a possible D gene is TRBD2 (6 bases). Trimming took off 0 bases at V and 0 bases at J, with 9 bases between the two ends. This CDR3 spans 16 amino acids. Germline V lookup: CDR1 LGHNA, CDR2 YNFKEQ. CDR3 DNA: TGTGCCAGCAGCCAAGAGGGAGGTCCCTCCTACAATGAGCAGTTCTTC. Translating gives CASSQEGGPSYNEQFF.

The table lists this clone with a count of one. The CDR3 DNA is TGTGCCAGCAGCTTAGGGCCCAGTTATGGCTACACCTTC. It is translated as CASSLGPSYGYTF. The V call is TRBV28, the J call TRBJ1-2, with unresolved D. The CDR3 is made up of 13 amino acids. V was clipped by 6 bases and J by 5 bases, with 13 bases between them. Germline CDR1 reads MDHEN; CDR2 reads SYDVKM.

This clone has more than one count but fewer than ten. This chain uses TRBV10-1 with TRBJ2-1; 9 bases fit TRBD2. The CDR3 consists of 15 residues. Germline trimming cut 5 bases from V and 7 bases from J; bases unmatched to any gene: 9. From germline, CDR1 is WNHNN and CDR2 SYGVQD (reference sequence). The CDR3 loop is CASSRLAEGGNEQFF. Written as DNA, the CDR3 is TGCGCCAGCAGTAGACTAGCGGAGGGTGGAAATGAGCAGTTCTTC.

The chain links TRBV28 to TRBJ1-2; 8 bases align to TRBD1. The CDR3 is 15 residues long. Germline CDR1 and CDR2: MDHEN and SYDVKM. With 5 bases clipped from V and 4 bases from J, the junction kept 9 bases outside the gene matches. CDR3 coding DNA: TGTGCCAGCAGTCCAGGACAGGGTTCGAGCTATGGCTACACCTTC. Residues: CASSPGQGSSYGYTF.

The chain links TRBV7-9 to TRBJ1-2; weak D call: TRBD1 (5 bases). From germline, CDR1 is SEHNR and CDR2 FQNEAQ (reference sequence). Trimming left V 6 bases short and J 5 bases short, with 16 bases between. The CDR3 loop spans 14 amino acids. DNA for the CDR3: TGTGCCAGCAGGGGCCTGGTAGGGGCATATGGCTACACCTTC. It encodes CASRGLVGAYGYTF. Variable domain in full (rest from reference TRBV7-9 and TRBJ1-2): DTGVSQNPRHKITKRGQNVTFRCDPISEHNRLYWYRQTLGQGPEFLTYFQNEAQLEKSRLLSDRFSAERPKGSFSTLEIQRTEQGDSAMYLCASRGLVGAYGYTFGSGTRLTVV.

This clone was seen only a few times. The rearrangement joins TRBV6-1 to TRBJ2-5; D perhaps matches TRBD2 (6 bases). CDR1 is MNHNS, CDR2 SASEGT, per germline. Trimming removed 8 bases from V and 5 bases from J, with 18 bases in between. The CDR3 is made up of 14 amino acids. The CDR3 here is CASAAGGRIETQYF. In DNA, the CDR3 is TGTGCCAGCGCCGCCGGGGGACGGATCGAGACCCAGTACTTC.

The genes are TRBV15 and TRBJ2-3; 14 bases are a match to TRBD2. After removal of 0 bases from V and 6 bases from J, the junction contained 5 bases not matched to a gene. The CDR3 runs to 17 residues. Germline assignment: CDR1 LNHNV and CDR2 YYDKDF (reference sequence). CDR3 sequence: CATSRDHRTSGGDTQYF. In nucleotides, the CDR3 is TGTGCCACCAGCAGAGATCACAGGACTAGCGGGGGGGATACGCAGTATTTT.

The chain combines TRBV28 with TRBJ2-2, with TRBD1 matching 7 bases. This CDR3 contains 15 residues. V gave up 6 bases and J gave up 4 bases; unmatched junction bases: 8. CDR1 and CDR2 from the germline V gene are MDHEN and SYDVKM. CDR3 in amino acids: CASSPLDRVTGELFF. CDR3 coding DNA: TGTGCCAGCAGCCCCTTAGACAGGGTCACCGGGGAGCTGTTTTTT.

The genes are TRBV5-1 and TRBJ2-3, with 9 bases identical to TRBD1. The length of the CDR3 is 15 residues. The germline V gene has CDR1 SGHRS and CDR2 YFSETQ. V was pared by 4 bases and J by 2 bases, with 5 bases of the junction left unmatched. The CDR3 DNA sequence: TGCGCCAGCAGCCCGGGACAGGGAAACACAGATACGCAGTATTTT. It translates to CASSPGQGNTDTQYF.

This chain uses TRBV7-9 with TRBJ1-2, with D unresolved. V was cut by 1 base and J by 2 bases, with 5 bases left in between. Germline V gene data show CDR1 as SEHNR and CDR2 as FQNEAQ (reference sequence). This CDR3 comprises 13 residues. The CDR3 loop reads CASSLGENYGYTF. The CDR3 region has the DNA TGTGCCAGCAGCTTAGGGGAGAACTATGGCTACACCTTC.

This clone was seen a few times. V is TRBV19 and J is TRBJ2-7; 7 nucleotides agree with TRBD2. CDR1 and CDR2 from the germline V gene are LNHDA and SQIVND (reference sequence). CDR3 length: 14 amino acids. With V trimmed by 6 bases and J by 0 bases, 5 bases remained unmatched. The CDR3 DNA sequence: TGTGCCAGTAGACCTAGCGGCCTCTCCTACGAGCAGTACTTC. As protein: CASRPSGLSYEQYF.

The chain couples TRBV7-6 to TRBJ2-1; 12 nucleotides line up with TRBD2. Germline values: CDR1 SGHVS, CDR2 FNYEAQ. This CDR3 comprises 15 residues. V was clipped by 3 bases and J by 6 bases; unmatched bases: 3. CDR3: CASSFLAGGGNEQFF. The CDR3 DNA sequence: TGTGCCAGCAGCTTTCTAGCGGGGGGGGGCAATGAGCAGTTCTTC.

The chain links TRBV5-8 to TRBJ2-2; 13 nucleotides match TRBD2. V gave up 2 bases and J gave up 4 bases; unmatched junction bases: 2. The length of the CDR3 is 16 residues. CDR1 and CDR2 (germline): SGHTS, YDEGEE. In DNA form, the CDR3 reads TGTGCCAGCAGCTTCGGACTAGCGGGAGTCACCGGGGAGCTGTTTTTT. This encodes CASSFGLAGVTGELFF.

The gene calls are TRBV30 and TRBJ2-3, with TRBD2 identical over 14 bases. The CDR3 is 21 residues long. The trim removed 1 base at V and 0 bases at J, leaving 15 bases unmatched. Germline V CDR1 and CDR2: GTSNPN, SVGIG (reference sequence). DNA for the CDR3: TGTGCCTGGAGTGCACTAAGGACTAGCGGGAGGTCCGGGGGGAGCACAGATACGCAGTATTTT. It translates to CAWSALRTSGRSGGSTDTQYF. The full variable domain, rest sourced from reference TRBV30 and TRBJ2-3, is SQTIHQWPATLVQPVGSPLSLECTVEGTSNPNLYWYRQAAGRGLQLLFYSVGIGQISSEVPQNLSASRPQDRQFILSSKKLLLSDSGFYLCAWSALRTSGRSGGSTDTQYFGPGTRLTVL.

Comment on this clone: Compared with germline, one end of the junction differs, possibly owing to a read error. Here the CDR3 reads CATSSGRQNSGANGLTF. CDR3 coding DNA: TGTGCCACCAGCAGCGGCAGACAGAACTCTGGGGCCAACGGCCTGACTTTC. The chain couples TRBV15 to TRBJ2-6; possible D gene TRBD1, 5 bases. This CDR3 has 17 residues. CDR1 is LNHNV, CDR2 YYDKDF, per germline (reference sequence). Looking up the rest from reference TRBV15 and TRBJ2-6 gives the full variable domain: DAMVIQNPRYQVTQFGKPVTLSCSQTLNHNVMYWYQQKSSQAPKLLFHYYDKDFNNEADTPDNFQSRRPNTSFCFLDIRSPGLGDTAMYLCATSSGRQNSGANGLTFGAGSRLTVL.

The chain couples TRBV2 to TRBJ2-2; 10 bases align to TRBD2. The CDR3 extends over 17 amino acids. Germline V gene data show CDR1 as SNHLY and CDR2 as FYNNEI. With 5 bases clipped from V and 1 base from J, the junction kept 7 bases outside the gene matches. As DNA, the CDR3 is TGTGCCAGCAGTCGGCTAGCGGGGGCCCGGAACACCGGGGAGCTGTTTTTT. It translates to CASSRLAGARNTGELFF.

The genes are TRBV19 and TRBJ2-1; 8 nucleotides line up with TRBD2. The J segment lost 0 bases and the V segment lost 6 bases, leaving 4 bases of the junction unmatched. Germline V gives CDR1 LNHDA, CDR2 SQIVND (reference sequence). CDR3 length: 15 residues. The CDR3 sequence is CASRDTSGSYNEQFF. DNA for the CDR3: TGTGCCAGTAGAGATACTAGCGGCTCCTACAATGAGCAGTTCTTC.

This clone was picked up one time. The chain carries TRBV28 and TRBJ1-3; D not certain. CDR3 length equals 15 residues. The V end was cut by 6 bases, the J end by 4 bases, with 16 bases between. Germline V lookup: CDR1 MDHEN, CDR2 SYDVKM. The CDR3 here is CASSPPGLYGNTIYF. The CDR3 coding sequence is TGTGCCAGCAGCCCTCCAGGACTTTACGGAAACACCATATATTTT.